This TCR beta chain was captured by sequencing in a study of shared clonotypes between healthy human individuals. Study-level information: Two female and three male donors aged 18 to 49 were enrolled. Three plates each covered CD4 naive and memory; CD8 naive two, CD8 memory one. Study findings and constraints: The rarefaction results pointed to incomplete sorted-subset sequencing despite large depth. Few donors limited the genetic and exposure-history diversity represented.

Libraries were prepared by immunoSEQ multiplex PCR; TCRdb keeps only in-frame clonotypes and omits some of them. The sample gives a few million clones, more than 90% of which show up once; over 0.1% is in the top ten. As regards this clone: Antigen specificity is unknown.

This CDR3 spans 15 amino acids. V dropped 3 bases and J dropped 2; count of bases not matched to a gene: 4. Germline V gene data show CDR1 as KGHSH and CDR2 as LQKENI. Sequencing input: naive CD4+ T cells sorted from blood. Indicated subset: CD45RA+ positively selected. The J gene is TRBJ2-7, the V gene TRBV18; 10 nucleotides match TRBD2. The source is a man aged 18 to 30 in good health. CDR3: CASSPGTSEAYEQYF. Here the CDR3 DNA reads TGTGCCAGCTCACCCGGGACTAGCGAGGCCTACGAGCAGTACTTC.